The 10 T cell receptor beta chains presented below share a single source sample, sequenced in a study of beta chain features in type 1 diabetes. General study findings and limits: Patients with Type 1 diabetes showed moderately but significantly shorter TCRB CDR3s in all four CD4+ subsets.

Reverse transcribing all isolated RNA meant expressed TCRB transcripts were sequenced. The assay was immunoSEQ multiplex PCR, and TCRdb's table has in-frame clones only and misses some. The sample holds under 250,000 clones, roughly 14% seen once. No antigen has been identified for these receptors. The sequenced material came from naive CD4+ T cells from blood. Every receptor here comes from a man between 25 and 39 years old with type 1 diabetes.

V is TRBV15 and J is TRBJ1-2; D not certain. Trimming shortened V by 1 base and J by 5 bases, and 8 bases separated the two germline ends. This CDR3 has 13 amino acids. Germline CDR1 reads LNHNV; CDR2 reads YYDKDF (reference sequence). The DNA for the CDR3 is TGTGCCACCAGCAGAGGGGCGCAGTATGGCTACACCTTC. Amino acids: CATSRGAQYGYTF.

The genes are TRBV5-4 and TRBJ2-7; 8 positions agree with TRBD1. The V gene end was trimmed by 0 bases and the J gene end by 0 bases; junction bases not matched to a gene: 2. Germline V gene sequence: CDR1 SGHNT, CDR2 YYREEE (reference sequence). The CDR3 sequence is 15 residues long. The CDR3 sequence: CASSLEGTGSYEQYF. As DNA, the CDR3 is TGTGCCAGCAGCTTGGAGGGGACAGGCTCCTACGAGCAGTACTTC.

This clone has only a few counts. V usage is TRBV19 and J usage is TRBJ1-5, with unresolved D. Trimming cost V 0 bases and J 3 bases, with 12 bases left between them. The CDR3 runs to 16 residues. Germline V gives CDR1 LNHDA, CDR2 SQIVND (reference sequence). CDR3 in amino acids: CASSIEGGGNNQPQHF. The CDR3, as DNA: TGTGCCAGTAGTATAGAAGGTGGAGGGAACAATCAGCCCCAGCATTTT.

This clone was counted only a few times. The chain is built from TRBV30 and TRBJ1-5, with D perhaps TRBD1 (5 bases). This CDR3 is built from 15 residues. Germline lookup yields CDR1 GTSNPN and CDR2 SVGIG (reference sequence). The V end lost 0 bases, the J end lost 3 bases, and 12 bases lay between the germline ends. The CDR3 here is CAWSVPGLFNQPQHF. CDR3 nucleotides: TGTGCCTGGAGTGTCCCGGGACTTTTCAATCAGCCCCAGCATTTT.

This clone came up a few times. The genes are TRBV5-1 and TRBJ2-5; 8 bases are shared with TRBD1. The germline V gene has CDR1 SGHRS and CDR2 YFSETQ. This CDR3 comprises 13 residues. Unmatched junction bases numbered 5, after V lost 5 bases and J lost 5 bases. The CDR3 sequence: CASSPGGDETQYF. The CDR3, as DNA: TGCGCCAGCAGTCCAGGGGGCGATGAGACCCAGTACTTC.

The chain combines TRBV29-1 with TRBJ1-1; 9 bases agree with TRBD1. The CDR3 covers 13 residues. Trimming cost V 5 bases and J 3 bases; bases outside gene matches: 4. CDR1 is SQVTM, CDR2 ANQGSEA, per germline. This chain's CDR3 is CSVNRGQDTEAFF. The CDR3 coding sequence is TGCAGCGTTAACAGGGGGCAGGACACTGAAGCTTTCTTT. The entire variable domain, with the rest obtained from reference TRBV29-1 and TRBJ1-1, is as follows: SAVISQKPSRDICQRGTSLTIQCQVDSQVTMMFWYRQQPGQSLTLIATANQGSEATYESGFVIDKFPISRPNLTFSTLTVSNMSPEDSSIYLCSVNRGQDTEAFFGQGTRLTVV.

This clone was detected a few times. This sequence joins TRBV6-6 and TRBJ2-7; 9 bases agree with TRBD1. This CDR3 has 15 residues. The J segment lost 2 bases and the V segment lost 5 bases, leaving 7 bases of the junction unmatched. Germline loops: CDR1 MNHNY, CDR2 SVGAGI (reference sequence). CDR3 in amino acids: CASSAPGQGAYEQYF. The DNA for the CDR3 is TGTGCCAGCAGTGCCCCGGGACAGGGAGCCTACGAGCAGTACTTC.

This clone came up a few times. J is TRBJ1-1 and V is TRBV30; no definite D call. The V end lost 1 base, the J end lost 5 bases, and 11 bases lay between the germline ends. The CDR3 is 13 amino acids. The V gene's germline CDR1 is GTSNPN and CDR2 SVGIG (reference sequence). The chain's CDR3 is CAWSAQVKTEAFF. The CDR3 nucleotides read TGTGCCTGGAGTGCGCAGGTTAAAACTGAAGCTTTCTTT.

This clone has at least ten counts. The chain carries TRBV23-1 and TRBJ2-7; possibly TRBD1 for D (5 bases). TRBV23-1 is an ORF, and what it does is uncertain. The V end lost 3 bases, the J end lost 3 bases, and 12 bases lay between the germline ends. This CDR3 is built from 14 residues. Here the CDR3 reads CASSHEGDHYEQYF. The CDR3 nucleotides read TGCGCCAGCAGTCACGAAGGGGATCACTACGAGCAGTACTTC.

The V gene is TRBV5-4, the J gene TRBJ2-3; the match to TRBD2 covers 11 bases. The germline V gene encodes CDR1 SGHNT and CDR2 YYREEE (reference sequence). CDR3 length: 15 amino acids. J was trimmed by 3 bases and V by 4 bases; bases with no gene match: 4. The CDR3 bases are TGTGCCAGCAGCCCGGGACTAGCGGATACAGATACGCAGTATTTT. The encoded protein is CASSPGLADTDTQYF.